This passage covers 5 T cell receptor beta chains from one sample sequenced in a study of cytomegalovirus exposure and HLA in healthy donors (TCRdb year 2017). Library preparation employed the immunoSEQ multiplex PCR assay. The multiplex PCR relied on a mix of 60 forward primers for TCR Vbeta segments and 13 reverse primers for TCR Jbeta segments. TCRdb's version of the immuneACCESS table is confined to in-frame rearrangements and falls short of the full clone set. An unresolved V gene accounts for under half of the shortfall where checked; the remainder is of unknown origin. The sample profile shows about 190,000 clones; 60% to 80% of them were found once. The top ten clones comprise 1.6% of the sample. Specimen: PBMCs. These receptor sequences come from a woman younger than 30 in good health and CMV-seronegative.

The J gene is TRBJ1-6, the V gene TRBV30; D gene uncertain. This CDR3 comprises 15 residues. Germline assignment: CDR1 GTSNPN and CDR2 SVGIG (reference sequence). Deletions cut 0 bases from V and 7 bases from J, with 13 bases between. CDR3 sequence: CAWSVKSAGNSPLHF. As DNA, the CDR3 is TGTGCCTGGAGTGTAAAGAGCGCCGGGAATTCACCCCTCCACTTT.

The DNA of the CDR3 is TGTGCCAGCAGCCAAGTCCTCGGGAGAGCTAGTGAGCAGTTCTTC. This translates into CASSQVLGRASEQFF. The rearrangement links TRBV4-2 to TRBJ2-1; tentative D call: TRBD2 (6 bases). Germline V gene data show CDR1 as LGHNA and CDR2 as YNFKEQ. V was trimmed by 1 base and J by 9 bases, leaving 16 bases between them. The CDR3 loop spans 15 amino acids.

V gene TRBV30 combines with J gene TRBJ2-1, with 9 bases lining up with TRBD1. Germline V gene data show CDR1 as GTSNPN and CDR2 as SVGIG (reference sequence). The CDR3 is 18 amino acids. The V segment lost 5 bases and the J segment 0 bases; nucleotides outside the gene matches: 14. DNA of the CDR3: TGTGCCTGGGCCGTACAGGGGGCCACGGCGAGCTCCTACAATGAGCAGTTCTTC. Translation gives CAWAVQGATASSYNEQFF.

This clone was counted between two and nine times. This sequence joins TRBV6-1 and TRBJ1-5, with a possible D match to TRBD1 (6 bases). The ends were cut back, 6 bases at V and 3 bases at J, with 9 bases in the middle. Germline V gene lookup returns CDR1 MNHNS and CDR2 SASEGT. This CDR3 has 13 amino acids. CDR3: CASRTGDNQPQHF. CDR3 coding DNA: TGTGCCAGCAGGACAGGCGACAATCAGCCCCAGCATTTT.

In its sample, this clone was seen a few times. The chain links TRBV6-1 to TRBJ1-1; no definite D call. The CDR3 sequence is 14 residues long. Germline CDR1 reads MNHNS; CDR2 reads SASEGT. V was clipped by 6 bases and J by 2 bases, with 13 bases between them. The CDR3 spells CASRERQTNTEAFF. The DNA of the CDR3 is TGTGCCAGCAGGGAGCGTCAGACTAACACTGAAGCTTTCTTT.